Shown below are 32 T cell receptor beta chains from a single sample sequenced in a study of intratumoral heterogeneity in liver cancer. The method was immunoSEQ multiplex PCR; TCRdb's version includes in-frame clones alone and lacks a portion of them. The sample has about 20,000 clones, 73% seen once. This specimen consisted of tumor-adjacent normal tissue, obtained before any cancer treatment. The receptors shown here come from a woman in her seventies with hepatocellular carcinoma.

This clone was found once. At the DNA level, this CDR3 is encoded by other sequences in the same sample as well. The chain has TRBV27 and TRBJ2-2; no clear D. CDR1 is MNHEY, CDR2 SMNVEV, per germline (reference sequence). The V and J ends lost 3 bases and 5 bases respectively, with 4 bases between them. This CDR3 is 12 amino acids long. The CDR3 protein is CASSFSTGELFF. CDR3 in DNA: TGTGCCAGCAGTTTTTCAACCGGGGAGCTGTTTTTT.

This sequence joins TRBV3-1 (or the pseudogene TRBV3-2) and TRBJ2-7; D is unclear. The CDR3 is 11 residues long. Germline assignment: CDR1 LGHDT and CDR2 YNNKEL (reference sequence). The V gene lost 5 bases and the J gene lost 3 bases, with 5 bases spanning the gap. The CDR3 nucleotides read TGTGCCAGCAGCGACATCTACGAGCAGTACTTC. Encoded protein: CASSDIYEQYF.

This clone was detected only a few times. The chain recombines TRBV5-1 with TRBJ2-3, with D possibly called TRBD1 or TRBD2 (5 bases each). Trimming took off 5 bases at V and 0 bases at J, with 7 bases between the two ends. The germline CDR1 and CDR2 sequences are SGHRS and YFSETQ. The CDR3 runs to 13 residues. In DNA, the CDR3 is TGCGCCAGCAGTGGGGGTAGCACAGATACGCAGTATTTT. Translated, it gives CASSGGSTDTQYF.

The V gene is TRBV27, the J gene TRBJ2-1; 12 nucleotides match TRBD2. The CDR3 has 15 amino acids. Germline V gene lookup returns CDR1 MNHEY and CDR2 SMNVEV (reference sequence). With V trimmed by 2 bases and J by 6 bases, 2 bases remained unmatched. The CDR3 DNA follows: TGTGCCAGCAGTTTAGGGACTAGCGGGTTCAATGAGCAGTTCTTC. It translates to CASSLGTSGFNEQFF.

This clone was seen a handful of times. V gene TRBV5-4 combines with J gene TRBJ2-3, with 7 bases aligning to TRBD2. V lost 4 bases and J lost 0; bases outside the gene matches: 8. The CDR3 consists of 16 residues. The V gene's germline CDR1 is SGHNT and CDR2 YYREEE (reference sequence). DNA for the CDR3: TGTGCCAGCAGCGGCGGTCGGGACTATAGCACAGATACGCAGTATTTT. Amino acids: CASSGGRDYSTDTQYF.

V and J are TRBV3-1 (or the pseudogene TRBV3-2) and TRBJ1-4; D call uncertain. V shed 5 bases and J shed 4 bases, with 11 bases lying between them. Germline V gene data show CDR1 as LGHDT and CDR2 as YNNKEL (reference sequence). The CDR3 covers 14 residues. Written as DNA, the CDR3 is TGTGCCAGCAGCGCAGCCCGGCTTAATGAAAAACTGTTTTTT. Its translation: CASSAARLNEKLFF.

The chain has TRBV18 and TRBJ1-2, with D possibly TRBD1 on 6 matching bases. CDR1 and CDR2 (germline): KGHSH, LQKENI. Trimming cost V 3 bases and J 0 bases, with 11 bases left between them. This CDR3 is 15 amino acids long. The CDR3 protein is CASSPTGPSNYGYTF. Here the CDR3 DNA reads TGTGCCAGCTCACCGACAGGCCCCTCTAACTATGGCTACACCTTC.

CDR3 region: CASSSPGGMPDTQYF. CDR3 DNA sequence: TGTGCCAGCAGTTCCCCGGGAGGAATGCCAGATACGCAGTATTTT. The chain links TRBV5-4 to TRBJ2-3; 7 bases fit TRBD2. Germline V gives CDR1 SGHNT, CDR2 YYREEE (reference sequence). CDR3 length equals 15 residues. J was trimmed by 4 bases and V by 5 bases; bases with no gene match: 10.

The V and J genes are TRBV10-3 and TRBJ2-1; 8 nucleotides align to TRBD2. Per the germline V gene, CDR1 is ENHRY and CDR2 is SYGVKD. Trimming took 10 bases from V and 6 from J; bases not matched to a gene: 5. This CDR3 contains 12 residues. The CDR3 sequence: CATLAGPNEQFF. CDR3 DNA sequence: TGTGCCACGCTAGCGGGTCCCAATGAGCAGTTCTTC.

The gene calls are TRBV9 and TRBJ1-4; D might be TRBD1 (6 bases). V lost 0 bases and J 0 bases, leaving 9 bases between the germline ends. CDR3 length: 16 residues. The germline V gene encodes CDR1 SGDLS and CDR2 YYNGEE. CDR3 loop: CASSVAYRATNEKLFF. The CDR3, as DNA: TGTGCCAGCAGCGTAGCCTACAGGGCAACTAATGAAAAACTGTTTTTT.

The chain couples TRBV28 to TRBJ2-1; possible D gene TRBD1, 5 bases. Per the germline V gene, CDR1 is MDHEN and CDR2 is SYDVKM. V lost 5 bases and J lost 6, with 17 bases in between. CDR3 size: 15 residues. The CDR3 sequence: CASSHRQGLFNEQFF. CDR3 nucleotides: TGTGCCAGCAGTCACCGGCAGGGTCTTTTCAATGAGCAGTTCTTC.

The chain uses TRBV28 and TRBJ1-2; 9 positions agree with TRBD1. This CDR3 region has 15 residues. V lost 6 bases to trimming and J lost 2 bases; unmatched junction nucleotides: 7. In germline, CDR1 is MDHEN, CDR2 SYDVKM. The CDR3 spells CASSPGGQGNYGYTF. The CDR3, as DNA: TGTGCCAGCAGCCCCGGCGGACAGGGGAACTATGGCTACACCTTC.

This chain links TRBV19 with TRBJ2-7; D not certain. From germline, CDR1 is LNHDA and CDR2 SQIVND (reference sequence). The CDR3 sequence is 13 residues long. V gave up 10 bases and J gave up 5 bases, with 18 bases separating them. CDR3 residues: CANSEASNNEQYF. The CDR3, as DNA: TGTGCCAATTCCGAGGCGAGTAACAACGAGCAGTACTTC.

The V and J genes are TRBV4-1 and TRBJ2-3, with a weak D call TRBD2 (5 bases). V lost 0 bases and J 1 base, leaving 8 bases between the germline ends. There are 15 residues in the CDR3. Looked up from germline, CDR1 is MGHRA and CDR2 is YSYEKL. The CDR3 DNA reads TGCGCCAGCAGCCAAGAACTAGTTGGCACAGATACGCAGTATTTT. Translation: CASSQELVGTDTQYF.

The chain has TRBV6-1 and TRBJ2-1; D gene uncertain. Germline V gene sequence: CDR1 MNHNS, CDR2 SASEGT. This CDR3 region has 11 residues. The V end lost 1 base, the J end lost 7 bases, and 2 bases lay between the germline ends. The CDR3: CASSEGNEQFF. In DNA form, the CDR3 reads TGTGCCAGCAGTGAAGGGAATGAGCAGTTCTTC.

V is TRBV29-1 and J is TRBJ1-2, with TRBD1 identical over 8 bases. The CDR3 has 12 residues. From germline, CDR1 is SQVTM and CDR2 ANQGSEA. V shed 7 bases, J shed 8 bases, and the junction held 9 bases outside the gene matches. CDR3 DNA: TGCAGCGGCGGTGGGGGGACAGGAGGCTACACCTTC. The encoded protein is CSGGGGTGGYTF.

CDR3 nucleotides: TGTGCCAGCAGTTTATCGGATGCCAGCGGGAGGTTCTACAATGAGCAGTTCTTC. It translates to CASSLSDASGRFYNEQFF. The rearrangement uses TRBV27 and TRBJ2-1, with TRBD2 matching over 9 bases. The CDR3 contains 18 residues. J gave up 3 bases and V 0 bases, and 9 bases lay outside the gene matches. Per germline, CDR1 MNHEY and CDR2 SMNVEV (reference sequence).

This clone was detected a few times. The chain combines TRBV6-2 or TRBV6-3 with TRBJ1-5, with 9 bases aligning to TRBD1. CDR1 MNHEY and CDR2 SVGEGT come from the germline V gene. CDR3 size: 15 residues. V was clipped by 0 bases and J by 7 bases; unmatched bases: 4. CDR3 in DNA: TGTGCCAGCAGTTACTCCGGGACAGGGAGCCAGCCCCAGCATTTT. It codes for CASSYSGTGSQPQHF.

The chain is built from TRBV12-5 and TRBJ2-7; D is uncertain. The CDR3 is made up of 13 amino acids. Trimming left V 8 bases short and J 1 base short, with 12 bases between. Germline values: CDR1 LGHNT, CDR2 FRNRAP. CDR3 coding DNA: TGTGCTAGTACCCATGGAGATTCCTACGAGCAGTACTTC. It is translated as CASTHGDSYEQYF. Using reference TRBV12-5 and TRBJ2-7 for the parts outside the CDR3, the full variable domain is DARVTQTPRHKVTEMGQEVTMRCQPILGHNTVFWYRQTMMQGLELLAYFRNRAPLDDSGMPKDRFSAEMPDATLATLKIQPSEPRDSAVYFCASTHGDSYEQYFGPGTRLTVT.

V usage is TRBV6-5 and J usage is TRBJ2-2; the match to TRBD2 covers 12 bases. With V trimmed by 6 bases and J by 6 bases, 5 bases remained unmatched. Germline CDR1 is MNHEY and CDR2 is SVGAGI. The CDR3 covers 15 residues. The CDR3 region has the DNA TGTGCCAGCAGCCGACTAGCGGGAGTCGCCGGGGAGCTGTTTTTT. The encoded protein is CASSRLAGVAGELFF.

This clone is labeled as large (0.1 to 1%). The chain links TRBV7-2 to TRBJ2-1, with D possibly TRBD2 on 5 matching bases. The CDR3 sequence is 16 residues long. Trimming removed 4 bases from V and 4 bases from J, with 17 bases in between. Per the germline V gene, CDR1 is SGHTA and CDR2 is FQGNSA. The CDR3 region has the DNA TGTGCCAGCAGCTCCTCTAGCCACTTTTTTTACAATGAGCAGTTCTTC. Encoded protein: CASSSSSHFFYNEQFF.

The chain recombines TRBV7-2 with TRBJ1-5; 8 bases are shared with TRBD1. This CDR3 is built from 14 residues. The V gene end was trimmed by 5 bases and the J gene end by 7 bases; junction bases not matched to a gene: 7. Germline CDR1 SGHTA, CDR2 FQGNSA. This CDR3 reads CASSAGQGWQPQHF. Written as DNA, the CDR3 is TGTGCCAGCAGCGCCGGACAGGGTTGGCAGCCCCAGCATTTT.

The chain employs TRBV24-1 and TRBJ2-5; possible D gene TRBD2, 6 bases. Germline values: CDR1 KGHDR, CDR2 SFDVKD. This CDR3 is 15 amino acids long. Trimming removed 3 bases at V and 5 bases at J, with 15 bases between. The CDR3 region is CATSDIREPRETQYF. CDR3 DNA: TGTGCCACCAGTGATATCCGGGAGCCACGGGAGACCCAGTACTTC.

The chain couples TRBV28 to TRBJ2-5, with TRBD1 identical over 7 bases. Germline V gene sequence: CDR1 MDHEN, CDR2 SYDVKM. V was clipped by 6 bases and J by 2 bases; unmatched bases: 6. CDR3 size: 14 residues. The CDR3 coding sequence is TGTGCCAGCAGCCGGACAGGACGGCAAGAGACCCAGTACTTC. Translation gives CASSRTGRQETQYF. Based on the CDR3 plus reference TRBV28 and TRBJ2-5, the full variable domain is DVKVTQSSRYLVKRTGEKVFLECVQDMDHENMFWYRQDPGLGLRLIYFSYDVKMKEKGDIPEGYSVSREKKERFSLILESASTNQTSMYLCASSRTGRQETQYFGPGTRLLVL.

CDR3 amino acids: CAWSVPPKGGEQYF. The CDR3 DNA follows: TGTGCCTGGAGTGTCCCCCCGAAGGGAGGGGAGCAGTACTTC. This chain uses TRBV30 with TRBJ2-7, with 7 positions matching TRBD2. V lost 0 bases and J lost 7; bases outside the gene matches: 9. The CDR3 is 14 residues long. The V gene's germline CDR1 is GTSNPN and CDR2 SVGIG (reference sequence). Drawing the rest from reference TRBV30 and TRBJ2-7, the complete variable domain is SQTIHQWPATLVQPVGSPLSLECTVEGTSNPNLYWYRQAAGRGLQLLFYSVGIGQISSEVPQNLSASRPQDRQFILSSKKLLLSDSGFYLCAWSVPPKGGEQYFGPGTRLTVT.

The gene calls are TRBV28 and TRBJ1-1; tentative D call: TRBD1 (5 bases). V lost 1 base, J lost 4 bases, and 7 bases lay in between. Germline CDR1 and CDR2: MDHEN and SYDVKM. The CDR3 contains 13 residues. The CDR3 here is CASSLYGATEAFF. DNA for the CDR3: TGTGCCAGCAGTTTATACGGGGCCACTGAAGCTTTCTTT.

The chain uses TRBV6-5 and TRBJ2-1; TRBD2 aligns across 9 bases. Losses at the gene ends were 6 bases for V and 5 bases for J; bases not matched to a gene: 5. This CDR3 comprises 14 residues. The germline V gene encodes CDR1 MNHEY and CDR2 SVGAGI. CDR3 coding DNA: TGTGCCAGCAGGCGCGGGAGGGGGGACAATGAGCAGTTCTTC. Encoded protein: CASRRGRGDNEQFF.

This sequence joins TRBV19 and TRBJ2-7; 14 nucleotides match TRBD2. V was clipped by 4 bases and J by 1 base; unmatched bases: 0. Germline CDR1 LNHDA, CDR2 SQIVND (reference sequence). The CDR3 has 15 amino acids. The CDR3 DNA reads TGTGCCAGTAGTAGACTAGCGGGAGGGTCCTACGAGCAGTACTTC. It yields the protein CASSRLAGGSYEQYF.

This clone occurred once. This chain uses TRBV6-1 with TRBJ1-5; 7 bases match TRBD1. Germline CDR1 is MNHNS and CDR2 is SASEGT. The J segment lost 1 base and the V segment lost 4 bases, leaving 7 bases of the junction unmatched. The CDR3 covers 16 residues. The CDR3 DNA is TGTGCCAGCAGTGCAAGACAGGGAATAAGCAATCAGCCCCAGCATTTT. Protein sequence: CASSARQGISNQPQHF.

This clone was observed a single time. The chain has TRBV27 and TRBJ2-1; possible D gene TRBD1, 8 bases. Germline CDR1 MNHEY, CDR2 SMNVEV (reference sequence). The CDR3 length is 18 residues. Between the trimmed V and J ends, which lost 5 bases and 2 bases, there was a span of 22 bases. The CDR3 nucleotides read TGTGCCAGCAGTCCCGACAGGGGAGGGACAAAACCCTACAATGAGCAGTTCTTC. This codes for CASSPDRGGTKPYNEQFF.

This CDR3 is CASSFGLETGELFF. DNA for the CDR3: TGTGCCAGCAGCTTTGGTCTCGAGACCGGGGAGCTGTTTTTT. The chain carries TRBV5-4 and TRBJ2-2; no clear D gene. V was shortened by 2 bases and J by 5 bases, with 10 bases between the two germline ends. Germline CDR1 is SGHNT and CDR2 is YYREEE (reference sequence). The CDR3 spans 14 residues.

This chain connects TRBV6-6 to TRBJ1-5; 8 positions match TRBD1. CDR3 length: 14 amino acids. Germline CDR1 reads MNHNY; CDR2 reads SVGAGI (reference sequence). V was clipped by 10 bases and J by 6 bases; unmatched bases: 11. The CDR3 spells CATVVAGGGQPQHF. CDR3 coding DNA: TGTGCCACCGTTGTCGCAGGGGGCGGTCAGCCCCAGCATTTT.